This T cell receptor beta chain was recorded in a study of shared clonotypes between healthy human individuals. Background on the study: Three plates were used per donor for CD4 naive, three for CD4 memory, two for CD8 naive and one for CD8 memory.

Using about 0.2 ug DNA, 30,000 or so T cell genomes, the sorted-subset replicate PCRs were run. Only in-frame clones appear in the TCRdb table, and some are missing; sequencing was by immunoSEQ multiplex PCR. The table shows 2 million to 3 million clones, with approximately 94% occurring only once. Concerning this clone itself: Other DNA sequences in the same sample also yield this CDR3.

This TCR came from a man aged 18 to 30 in good health. Some clones in this sample may be carry-over from other donors' samples. Material for sequencing was naive CD4+ T cells from PBMCs. Regarding subset: CD45RA+ positively selected.

In DNA form, the CDR3 reads TGCGCCAGCAGCTTGGAGGGGTCGGGTGAAAAACTGTTTTTT. Translated, it gives CASSLEGSGEKLFF. The genes are TRBV5-1 and TRBJ1-4, with D possibly TRBD1 on 5 matching bases. The germline V and J ends were trimmed by 0 bases and 7 bases, with 10 bases remaining between them. Germline V gene data show CDR1 as SGHRS and CDR2 as YFSETQ. The CDR3 length is 14 residues.